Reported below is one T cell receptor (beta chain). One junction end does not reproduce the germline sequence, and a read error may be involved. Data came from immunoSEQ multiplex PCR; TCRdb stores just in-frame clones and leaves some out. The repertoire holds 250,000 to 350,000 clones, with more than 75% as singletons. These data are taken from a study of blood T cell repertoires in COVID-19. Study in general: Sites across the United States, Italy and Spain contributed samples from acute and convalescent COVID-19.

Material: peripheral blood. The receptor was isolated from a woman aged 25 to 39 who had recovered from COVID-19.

The CDR3 nucleotides read TGTGCCAGCAGCCTAGCCGAGACAGGGAGGAATTCACCCCTCCACTTT. Its translation is CASSLAETGRNSPLHF. The chain links TRBV7-2 to TRBJ1-6; TRBD1 matches 7 bases. The CDR3 has 16 residues. Germline-derived CDR1 and CDR2 are SGHTA and FQGNSA.